This is a list of T cell receptor beta chains from one sample in a study of blood T cell repertoires in COVID-19. The assay was immunoSEQ multiplex PCR, and TCRdb's table has in-frame clones only and misses some. Of about 83,000 clones in the sample, around 88% were seen once. The sample consisted of peripheral blood. These receptor sequences come from a man aged 60 to 75 with acute or convalescent COVID-19. Each CDR3 is given with its conserved first and last residue. D genes are given only for firm matches. The size entry is marked missing in some rows and otherwise reads once, few, many or a size class.

NA	14	TRBV29-1	TRBJ2-2	once	TGCAGCGTTGAAAGATCAGGGGACACCGGGGAGCTGTTTTTT	CSVERSGDTGELFF
TRBD1	15	TRBV10-3	TRBJ2-1	NA	TGTGCCATCAGCGCTCGACAGGGGTCCTACAATGAGCAGTTCTTC	CAISARQGSYNEQFF
NA	14	TRBV2	TRBJ1-5	NA	TGTGCCAGCAGGGTTAAGGCGGAGTTTTCGCCCCAGCATTTT	CASRVKAEFSPQHF
NA	12	TRBV27	TRBJ2-3	NA	TGTGCCAGTAAGGGGCTAAAGGATACGCAGTATTTT	CASKGLKDTQYF
TRBD1	17	TRBV9	TRBJ1-4	NA	TGTGCCAGCAGCGTCCAGTCCAGGGCAGGGGGAAATGAAAAACTGTTTTTT	CASSVQSRAGGNEKLFF
NA	14	TRBV5-6	TRBJ1-3	NA	TGTGCCAGCAGCTTGTCAGGGGAAGGAAACACCATATATTTT	CASSLSGEGNTIYF
NA	14	TRBV5-1	TRBJ1-3	NA	TGCGCCAGCAGCTCTGACAGGCGGGGAAACACCATATATTTT	CASSSDRRGNTIYF
NA	11	TRBV5-6	TRBJ1-1	NA	TGTGCCAGCAGCTCCCTACGGGAAGCTTTCTTT	CASSSLREAFF
TRBD2	15	TRBV10-3	TRBJ2-5	NA	TGTGCCATCAGTGATAACGGGGGGGCCGGGGAGACCCAGTACTTC	CAISDNGGAGETQYF
NA	15	TRBV30	TRBJ2-5	NA	TGTGCCTGGAGTGTACGAGAAAGCAGGCAAGAGACCCAGTACTTC	CAWSVRESRQETQYF
NA	13	TRBV9	TRBJ2-2	few	TGTGCCAGCAGCGCCAGGGGTACCGGGGAGCTGTTTTTT	CASSARGTGELFF
TRBD2	15	TRBV5-1	TRBJ2-2	NA	TGCGCCAGCAGCCCGGGACTAGCTCCCACCGGGGAGCTGTTTTTT	CASSPGLAPTGELFF
TRBD1	14	TRBV6-5	TRBJ1-1	once	TGTGCCAGCAGCCTGGGACAGTTGAACACTGAAGCTTTCTTT	CASSLGQLNTEAFF
TRBD2	16	TRBV9	TRBJ2-5	once	TGTGCCAGCAGCGTAGGGGTTAGCGGGGGGAAAGAGACCCAGTACTTC	CASSVGVSGGKETQYF
NA	15	TRBV7-6	TRBJ2-2	NA	TGTGCCAGCAGCTCAAGGGGTCCGAACACCGGGGAGCTGTTTTTT	CASSSRGPNTGELFF
NA	15	TRBV30	TRBJ1-5	NA	TGTGCCTGGAGGGCCCAAGATACAGGTTATCAGCCCCAGCATTTT	CAWRAQDTGYQPQHF
NA	14	TRBV10-3	TRBJ1-2	NA	TGTGCCATCAGCGGCGGCGGCAGAGGTTATGGCTACACCTTC	CAISGGGRGYGYTF
NA	15	TRBV5-4	TRBJ1-2	NA	TGTGCCAGCAGCCCTGGTTTTGGGGCGGGGTATGGCTACACCTTC	CASSPGFGAGYGYTF
NA	12	TRBV18	TRBJ1-1	once	TGTGCCAGCTCACAAGAGGTAACTGAAGCTTTCTTT	CASSQEVTEAFF
NA	14	TRBV5-1	TRBJ2-7	few	TGCGCCAGCAGCTTGTCGGACAGTCCCTACGAGCAGTACTTC	CASSLSDSPYEQYF
TRBD2	15	TRBV7-9	TRBJ2-7	NA	TGTGCCAGCAGTCCCCGGGGTAGCGGGGTCTACGAGCAGTACTTC	CASSPRGSGVYEQYF
TRBD1	18	TRBV30	TRBJ1-5	NA	TGTGCCTGTGCCGGGGGGGACAGGGAGGGCGCGGACAATCAGCCCCAGCATTTT	CACAGGDREGADNQPQHF
NA	12	TRBV2	TRBJ2-1	NA	TGTGCCAGCGGGGGCAGGCCCAATGAGCAGTTCTTC	CASGGRPNEQFF
NA	16	TRBV5-8	TRBJ2-3	NA	TGTGCCAGCAGCCCCATTGATGCTAGAAGCACAGATACGCAGTATTTT	CASSPIDARSTDTQYF
NA	12	TRBV6-6	TRBJ1-2	NA	TGTGCCAGCACCGCTTTCGCGGCCGGCTACACCTTC	CASTAFAAGYTF
TRBD1	15	TRBV5-5	TRBJ1-1	NA	TGTGCCAGCAGCTGGGGACAGGGATCGAACACTGAAGCTTTCTTT	CASSWGQGSNTEAFF
TRBD1	13	TRBV30	TRBJ1-2	NA	TGTGCCTGGAGCGGACAGGGGACTAACGGCTACACCTTC	CAWSGQGTNGYTF
TRBD1	19	TRBV7-8	TRBJ1-2	NA	TGTGCCAGCAGCTTAGCGAGGACAGGCCAAGGAAGGGGTTCCTATGGCTACACCTTC	CASSLARTGQGRGSYGYTF
NA	12	TRBV3-1/TRBV3-2	TRBJ1-1	NA	TGTGCCAGCAGCAGCCGTAGCACTGAAGCTTTCTTT	CASSSRSTEAFF
TRBD2	17	TRBV9	TRBJ2-7	few	TGTGCCAGCTCGCCGGGGACTAGCCTCTGGGGTCGGGACGAGCAGTACTTC	CASSPGTSLWGRDEQYF
NA	16	TRBV11-2	TRBJ2-2	once	TGTGCCAGCAGCTTAGGGGGCAACGGGGGAACCGGGGAGCTGTTTTTT	CASSLGGNGGTGELFF
NA	13	TRBV6-2/TRBV6-3	TRBJ2-7	NA	TGTGCCAGCAGTCGCGGGTTACACTACGAGCAGTACTTC	CASSRGLHYEQYF
NA	16	TRBV2	TRBJ1-3	NA	TGTGCCAGCACAGAGGGGACTCTGGTAACTGGAAACACCATATATTTT	CASTEGTLVTGNTIYF
NA	14	TRBV30	TRBJ2-1	NA	TGTGCCTGGAGCGCAGGGACTCCGAGCAATGAGCAGTTCTTC	CAWSAGTPSNEQFF
NA	17	TRBV19	TRBJ2-2	NA	TGTGCCAGTAGTATAGCCCAATCGGGAGCGTTTGACGGGGAGCTGTTTTTT	CASSIAQSGAFDGELFF
TRBD2	15	TRBV11-3	TRBJ2-1	once	TGTGCCAGCAGCTCCACTAGCGGGGCTTCAAATGAGCAGTTCTTC	CASSSTSGASNEQFF
TRBD2	14	TRBV7-8	TRBJ2-7	few	TGTGCCAGCAGCTTTAGCGGGGGATCCTACGAGCAGTACTTC	CASSFSGGSYEQYF
NA	16	TRBV7-2	TRBJ1-4	NA	TGTGCCAGCAGCTTAGCCCTACAGGGTATCAATGAAAAACTGTTTTTT	CASSLALQGINEKLFF
TRBD1	15	TRBV30	TRBJ1-2	NA	TGTGCCTGGACCAAAAAAAGGGGGCGCCCTGATGGCTACACCTTC	CAWTKKRGRPDGYTF
NA	14	TRBV7-8	TRBJ1-2	NA	TGTGCCAGCAGCTTAGGGACGACAGAGTATGGCTACACCTTC	CASSLGTTEYGYTF
NA	17	TRBV6-2/TRBV6-3	TRBJ2-6	NA	TGTGCCAGCAGTTCCCAGACACCCCTCTCTGGGGCCAACGTCCTGACTTTC	CASSSQTPLSGANVLTF
TRBD1	16	TRBV6-1	TRBJ1-5	NA	TGTGCCAGCAGTGAAAACAGGGGGCGCGGTCATCAGCCCCAGCATTTT	CASSENRGRGHQPQHF
TRBD1	16	TRBV6-2/TRBV6-3	TRBJ2-5	NA	TGTGCCAGCAGTTCCTGGAGACAGGGGGTCCGCGAGACCCAGTACTTC	CASSSWRQGVRETQYF
TRBD1	17	TRBV24-1	TRBJ2-3	NA	TGTGCCACCAGCCCGCTGCGAGGGGGACAGGGCACAGATACGCAGTATTTT	CATSPLRGGQGTDTQYF
TRBD1	16	TRBV5-1	TRBJ1-6	NA	TGCGCCAGCAGCTGGGGACAGGGACACTATAATTCACCCCTCCACTTT	CASSWGQGHYNSPLHF
NA	15	TRBV2	TRBJ1-3	NA	TGTGCCAGCAAAGAGAGATCGGTGTCTGGAAACACCATATATTTT	CASKERSVSGNTIYF
NA	13	TRBV11-2	TRBJ2-1	once	TGTGCCAGCAGCTTAGACCGGTACAATGAGCAGTTCTTC	CASSLDRYNEQFF
NA	15	TRBV18	TRBJ1-1	NA	TGTGCCAGCTCACCATCACGGGTATCGGACACTGAAGCTTTCTTT	CASSPSRVSDTEAFF
NA	13	TRBV19	TRBJ1-1	NA	TGTGCCACCTCGGGGGGGATGAACACTGAAGCTTTCTTT	CATSGGMNTEAFF
TRBD2	17	TRBV15	TRBJ2-3	NA	TGTGCCACCAGCAAAACTACTAGCGGGGCTGGGTCAGATACGCAGTATTTT	CATSKTTSGAGSDTQYF
TRBD1	14	TRBV11-2	TRBJ1-1	NA	TGTGCCAGCAAGACGCCGGGACAGCACCTTGAAGCTTTCTTT	CASKTPGQHLEAFF
TRBD1	17	TRBV4-3	TRBJ1-3	NA	TGCGCCAGCAGCCAAGATTTAGGGACAGGGGTGGGGAACACCATATATTTT	CASSQDLGTGVGNTIYF
NA	13	TRBV7-2	TRBJ2-5	NA	TGTGCCAGCAGCCGAGGTAGATGGGAGACCCAGTACTTC	CASSRGRWETQYF
NA	13	TRBV7-3	TRBJ2-1	NA	TGTGCCAGCAGCCCGGTGGGGGCAGGGGAGCAGTTCTTC	CASSPVGAGEQFF
NA	15	TRBV6-2/TRBV6-3	TRBJ1-1	NA	TGTGCCAGCAGTTACTCGAGAGGCGGGAACACTGAAGCTTTCTTT	CASSYSRGGNTEAFF
TRBD2	15	TRBV5-1	TRBJ2-3	NA	TGCGCCAGCAGCCCGATGGGCGGGGGGGGAGATACGCAGTATTTT	CASSPMGGGGDTQYF
TRBD2	14	TRBV30	TRBJ2-5	NA	TGTGCCTGGAGGAGGGGACTAGCGGGGGAGGCCCAGTACTTC	CAWRRGLAGEAQYF
NA	16	TRBV7-6	TRBJ2-1	medium-sized	TGTGCCAGCAGCTTAGGCGGGGAGGCCTCCTACAATGAGCAGTTCTTC	CASSLGGEASYNEQFF